Listed below are T cell receptor beta chains from one sample, sequenced in a study of graft-versus-host responses after intestinal transplantation. Libraries were prepared by immunoSEQ multiplex PCR; TCRdb keeps only in-frame clonotypes and omits some of them. The profile covers fewer than 110,000 clones, with 90% to 95% appearing a single time and around 1.2% taken by the ten largest. No antigen has been assigned to these receptors. The input for sequencing was unstimulated CD8+ T cells sorted from spleen or lymph node cells, taken before intestinal transplant. The receptors shown here come from a human donor who received an intestinal transplant. Both conserved end residues are part of each CDR3. A D gene is named only where the DNA matches it firmly. The size entry is marked missing in some rows and otherwise reads once, few, many or a size class.

size,J,V,D,DNA,CDR3
NA,TRBJ1-1,TRBV5-1,TRBD1,TGCGCCAGCAGCGTGACAGGGCCAAACACTGAAGCTTTCTTT,CASSVTGPNTEAFF
NA,TRBJ2-7,TRBV12-5,NA,TGTGCTAGTGGTTTGGGGCCCAGGTTCTCCTACGAGCAGTACTTC,CASGLGPRFSYEQYF
once,TRBJ2-3,TRBV5-6,TRBD2,TGTGCCAGCAGCTTAAAGCGGGGGCGGGGCACAGATACGCAGTATTTT,CASSLKRGRGTDTQYF
NA,TRBJ2-3,TRBV29-1,TRBD2,TGCAGCGTGGAAGGTGGTGGGGGGGACAGCACAGATACGCAGTATTTT,CSVEGGGGDSTDTQYF
NA,TRBJ2-7,TRBV10-2,TRBD2,TGCGCCACCACGGGGGGGCTTCCCTCCTACGAGCAGTACTTC,CATTGGLPSYEQYF
NA,TRBJ2-7,TRBV15,NA,TGTGCCACCAGCCGCGACAGGTTTTGGGACGAGCAGTACTTC,CATSRDRFWDEQYF
NA,TRBJ1-2,TRBV4-1,TRBD1,TGCGCCAGCAGCCCCCGACAGGGCGGTGGCTACACCTTC,CASSPRQGGGYTF
NA,TRBJ2-7,TRBV5-1,NA,TGCGCCAGCAGCTTGGCGGCGGCATCCTACGAGCAGTACTTC,CASSLAAASYEQYF
NA,TRBJ2-2,TRBV4-2,NA,TGTGCCAGCAGTCCGGGGGGCGTCGGGGAGCTGTTTTTT,CASSPGGVGELFF
NA,TRBJ2-1,TRBV19,TRBD2,TGTGCCAGTAGTATAGTGGGCGCGGCGGGGGCCTACAATGAGCAGTTCTTC,CASSIVGAAGAYNEQFF
NA,TRBJ2-3,TRBV4-1,TRBD2,TGCGCCAGCAGCCAAGAGATGGGACTAGCGGGGGGGAGCACAGATACGCAGTATTTT,CASSQEMGLAGGSTDTQYF
NA,TRBJ2-1,TRBV7-9,TRBD2,TGTGCCAGCAGCTCAAGCCCGGGACTAGTGTACAATGAGCAGTTCTTC,CASSSSPGLVYNEQFF
NA,TRBJ2-7,TRBV13,NA,TGTGCCAGCAGCCCAGCGGGTGGTAGCTCCTACGAGCAGTACTTC,CASSPAGGSSYEQYF
NA,TRBJ2-7,TRBV6-5,TRBD1,TGTGCCAGCACCGGGACAGGAGAGTTCGAGCAGTACTTC,CASTGTGEFEQYF
NA,TRBJ2-3,TRBV27,NA,TGTGCCAGCAGTTCCAGGGTCACATTCACAGATACGCAGTATTTT,CASSSRVTFTDTQYF
NA,TRBJ1-2,TRBV9,NA,TGTGCCAGCAGCGTAGGGTCCGGATCTTCCTATGGCTACACCTTC,CASSVGSGSSYGYTF
NA,TRBJ2-2,TRBV27,NA,TGTGCCGAAAACCGGGAGCTGTTTTTT,CAENRELFF
NA,TRBJ2-2,TRBV30,TRBD2,TGTGCCTGGACGCAGCGGGGGCCGCAAACCGGGGAGCTGTTTTTT,CAWTQRGPQTGELFF
NA,TRBJ1-2,TRBV6-1,NA,TGTGCCAGCAGTGATTTCCGAACTATCTTAGGGAAAGCGGACGGCTACACCTTC,CASSDFRTILGKADGYTF
once,TRBJ1-1,TRBV19,NA,TGTGCCAGTAGTGGTAACACTGAAGCTTTCTTT,CASSGNTEAFF
NA,TRBJ1-5,TRBV5-1,TRBD1,TGCGCCAGCAGCTTGGGACAGGGTGATCAGCCCCAGCATTTT,CASSLGQGDQPQHF
NA,TRBJ1-1,TRBV13,TRBD1,TGTGCCAGCAGCTTAGGTGACGTCCGGGACAGGGCGGGGGAAGCTTTCTTT,CASSLGDVRDRAGEAFF
once,TRBJ2-7,TRBV2,NA,TGTGCCGTCACCGGGACAATCTCCTACGAGCAGTACTTC,CAVTGTISYEQYF
NA,TRBJ2-1,TRBV7-7,NA,TGTGCCAGCAGCTCGGAGATCTACAATGAGCAGTTCTTC,CASSSEIYNEQFF
NA,TRBJ2-4,TRBV30,NA,TGTGCCTGGAGTGTCTTAGCCAAAAACATTCAGTACTTC,CAWSVLAKNIQYF
NA,TRBJ2-7,TRBV7-9,NA,TGTGCCAGCAGCTCGATTGGGGGCCGGGACGAGCAGTACTTC,CASSSIGGRDEQYF
few,TRBJ1-1,TRBV7-9,NA,TGTGCCAGCAGCTTAACAGGGAACACTGAAGCTTTCTTT,CASSLTGNTEAFF
NA,TRBJ2-7,TRBV12-5,NA,TGTGCTAGTGGTTTGATGGTAGCGGATCTATACTCCTACGAGCAGTACTTC,CASGLMVADLYSYEQYF
once,TRBJ2-3,TRBV27,NA,TGTGCCAGCAGTTTAGATTGGGCCAGGAGTCGCACAGATACGCAGTATTTT,CASSLDWARSRTDTQYF
NA,TRBJ2-1,TRBV6-1,NA,TGTGCCAGCAGTGGGGACCCAGGGAATGAGCAGTTCTTC,CASSGDPGNEQFF
NA,TRBJ2-1,TRBV4-1,TRBD2,TGCGCCAGCAGCCCGACCGGGACTAGGAATGAGCAGTTCTTC,CASSPTGTRNEQFF
NA,TRBJ1-1,TRBV4-1,NA,TGCGCCAGCAGCCAAGGACGGACGAACACTGAAGCTTTCTTT,CASSQGRTNTEAFF
NA,TRBJ1-2,TRBV6-6,NA,TGTGCCAGCAGTTATCACCGGGATAGGGGGGACTATGGCTACACCTTC,CASSYHRDRGDYGYTF
NA,TRBJ1-1,TRBV7-2,NA,TGTGCCAGCAGCTTAGGGCCAGGGAGCTACACTGAAGCTTTCTTT,CASSLGPGSYTEAFF
once,TRBJ1-2,TRBV6-6,NA,TGTGCCAGCAGTTACTCAAGGGGAGGGGAAGATGGCTACACCTTC,CASSYSRGGEDGYTF
NA,TRBJ2-7,TRBV18,NA,TGTGCCAGCTCACCACCCGACGCAGGCGTCTCCTACGAGCAGTACTTC,CASSPPDAGVSYEQYF
NA,TRBJ2-5,TRBV5-1,NA,TGCGCCAGCAGTTTGGATGGGTCAGTTTTACAAGAGACCCAGTACTTC,CASSLDGSVLQETQYF
NA,TRBJ1-2,TRBV30,TRBD1,TGTGCCTGGAGTACCGTCTCCGGGACAGGGGGCCAATCATACTATGGCTACACCTTC,CAWSTVSGTGGQSYYGYTF